This entry lists 7 T cell receptor beta chains sequenced from one sample in a study of T cell responses to AZD1222 COVID-19 vaccine. This table comes from immunoSEQ multiplex PCR, and its TCRdb copy is limited to in-frame clones, with some not included. This table has 110,000 to 150,000 clones, roughly 93% appearing once. The sample in question was peripheral blood, obtained after recovery from COVID-19. All receptors derive from an adult who had recovered from COVID-19.

The rearrangement links TRBV27 to TRBJ2-2; 11 positions match TRBD1. The CDR3 has 16 residues. Germline V gene data show CDR1 as MNHEY and CDR2 as SMNVEV (reference sequence). Trimming cost V 3 bases and J 5 bases; bases outside gene matches: 5. The CDR3 loop is CASSLRTGGPTGELFF. The CDR3 DNA reads as TGTGCCAGCAGTTTGAGGACAGGGGGCCCTACCGGGGAGCTGTTTTTT.

This clone was seen a handful of times. The J gene is TRBJ1-6, the V gene TRBV6-5, with D hard to call. Germline V gene lookup returns CDR1 MNHEY and CDR2 SVGAGI. The CDR3 spans 14 residues. V was pared by 3 bases and J by 11 bases, with 14 bases between. The CDR3 region has the DNA TGTGCCAGCAGTTATCGGGTGGAGACGACACCCCTCCACTTT. This gives the protein CASSYRVETTPLHF.

CDR3 in amino acids: CASWNRDRDNEQYF. The CDR3 bases are TGTGCCAGTTGGAACCGGGACAGGGACAACGAGCAGTACTTC. The chain carries TRBV19 and TRBJ2-7; TRBD1 matches at 9 bases. V gave up 8 bases and J gave up 5 bases; unmatched junction bases: 10. Looked up from germline, CDR1 is LNHDA and CDR2 is SQIVND (reference sequence). There are 14 residues in the CDR3.

This rearrangement joins TRBV27 to TRBJ2-5; D may be TRBD2 (6 bases). This CDR3 region has 15 residues. Trimming shortened V by 5 bases and J by 2 bases, and 15 bases separated the two germline ends. CDR1 MNHEY and CDR2 SMNVEV come from the germline V gene (reference sequence). The CDR3 bases are TGTGCCAGCAGTCAGTCCCTAGCGCAACAAGAGACCCAGTACTTC. This sequence encodes CASSQSLAQQETQYF.

The V and J genes are TRBV9 and TRBJ2-3, with a tentative D call TRBD1 (6 bases). V was cut by 2 bases and J by 4 bases, with 14 bases left in between. The CDR3 is made up of 15 amino acids. The germline gives CDR1 SGDLS, CDR2 YYNGEE. CDR3 DNA sequence: TGTGCCAGCAGCGTGACAGGACTCGGCGCAGATACGCAGTATTTT. Its translation: CASSVTGLGADTQYF. Drawing the rest from reference TRBV9 and TRBJ2-3, the complete variable domain is DSGVTQTPKHLITATGQRVTLRCSPRSGDLSVYWYQQSLDQGLQFLIQYYNGEERAKGNILERFSAQQFPDLHSELNLSSLELGDSALYFCASSVTGLGADTQYFGPGTRLTVL.

This sequence joins TRBV2 and TRBJ1-6, with TRBD1 matching over 7 bases. Germline V CDR1 and CDR2: SNHLY, FYNNEI. The V and J ends lost 7 bases and 6 bases, in that order; junction bases with no gene match: 12. The length of the CDR3 is 16 residues. The CDR3 reads CASKELRTGGNSPLHF. As DNA, the CDR3 is TGTGCCAGCAAAGAGCTAAGGACAGGTGGTAATTCACCCCTCCACTTT.

The chain uses TRBV24-1 and TRBJ2-2; D is possibly TRBD1 (5 bases). This CDR3 contains 15 residues. Germline values: CDR1 KGHDR, CDR2 SFDVKD. V lost 2 bases to trimming and J lost 0 bases, with 6 bases between them. Written as DNA, the CDR3 is TGTGCCACCAGTGATTCAGGGACGAACACCGGGGAGCTGTTTTTT. Residues: CATSDSGTNTGELFF.